The T cell receptor beta chain described here comes from a study of OX40 agonist ivuxolimab in advanced cancers. Study details: Patients' therapy was ivuxolimab, an antibody that acts as an agonist of OX40 (CD134).

The data were produced by immunoSEQ multiplex PCR, yet TCRdb's version contains in-frame clones alone and is incomplete. The sample lists tens of thousands of clones; 80% to 90% were seen once. This clone was counted a single time. The CDR3 runs to 15 residues. After removal of 6 bases from V and 5 bases from J, the junction contained 3 bases not matched to a gene. CDR1 is MNHNS and CDR2 is SASEGT in the germline V gene. The chain recombines TRBV6-1 with TRBJ2-1; the match to TRBD2 covers 14 bases. This material consisted of CD4+ or CD8+ T cells sorted from blood, taken in a trial of the OX40 agonist ivuxolimab. This TCR was sampled from an adult with an advanced solid tumor such as melanoma, head and neck, liver or kidney cancer. CDR3 in DNA: TGTGCCAGCAGCAGGACTAGCGGGGGGAACAATGAGCAGTTCTTC. Its translation is CASSRTSGGNNEQFF.